This T cell receptor (beta chain) was recorded in a study of blood T cell repertoires in COVID-19. Looking at the study overall: T cells, B-cell-depleted T cells, or PBMCs supplied cDNA or gDNA.

Germline assignment: CDR1 MGHRA and CDR2 YSYEKL. There are 15 residues in the CDR3. The V and J ends lost 2 bases and 10 bases respectively, with 20 bases between them. Clones were read by immunoSEQ multiplex PCR, and TCRdb kept only the in-frame ones, dropping some. Of tens of thousands of clones listed, approximately 79% are singletons. The chain links TRBV4-1 to TRBJ1-1; D is perhaps TRBD1 (6 bases). The sample comprised peripheral blood. The TCR was taken from a human donor in a cohort sampled during active COVID-19. CDR3 sequence: CASSQTPLRQAGAFF. The CDR3 DNA is TGCGCCAGCAGCCAAACCCCCTTACGACAGGCCGGAGCTTTCTTT.